Listed below are T cell receptor beta chains from one sample, sequenced in a study of T cell changes during pregnancy in multiple sclerosis. The protocol was immunoSEQ multiplex PCR, while the TCRdb copy is restricted to in-frame clones and leaves out a portion. The sample holds around 72,000 clones, roughly 92% seen once. Specimen: peripheral blood, collected in the second trimester of pregnancy. The source of these receptors is a female donor in good health, enrolled as a control in a pregnancy study. CDR3s include the opening cysteine and the closing phenylalanine or tryptophan. The D gene is left open where the match is weak. Only part of the rows carry a size: once, few, many, or a class if the clone is expanded.

abundance: once; j_gene: TRBJ1-6; v_gene: TRBV7-2; d_gene: TRBD1; CDR3nt: TGTGCCAGCAGCTTAGGGGACAGGGGCTCTTCACCCCTCCACTTT; CDR3aa: CASSLGDRGSSPLHF
abundance: .; j_gene: TRBJ1-5; v_gene: TRBV27; d_gene: .; CDR3nt: TGTGCCAGCAGTTTACGAGGTCAGCCCCAGCATTTT; CDR3aa: CASSLRGQPQHF
abundance: .; j_gene: TRBJ2-1; v_gene: TRBV7-3; d_gene: TRBD2; CDR3nt: TGTGCCAGCAGCTCCAGGGGTAGCGGGGGGGCGGGTGAGCAGTTCTTC; CDR3aa: CASSSRGSGGAGEQFF
abundance: .; j_gene: TRBJ2-1; v_gene: TRBV11-2; d_gene: TRBD2; CDR3nt: TGTGCCAGCAGCGCGACTAGCGGGTTAATCGATGAGCAGTTCTTC; CDR3aa: CASSATSGLIDEQFF
abundance: .; j_gene: TRBJ2-7; v_gene: TRBV14; d_gene: TRBD1; CDR3nt: TGTGCCAGCAGCCACAGACGGGGACAGGGGAGCGGCGAGCAGTACTTC; CDR3aa: CASSHRRGQGSGEQYF
abundance: .; j_gene: TRBJ2-1; v_gene: TRBV27; d_gene: .; CDR3nt: TGTGCCAGCAGTCTCCGGAGCGCGTATTACAATGAGCAGTTCTTC; CDR3aa: CASSLRSAYYNEQFF
abundance: .; j_gene: TRBJ2-7; v_gene: TRBV28; d_gene: TRBD1; CDR3nt: TGTGCCAGCGCTCTTAGACAGGGTTCCTACGAGCAGTACTTC; CDR3aa: CASALRQGSYEQYF
abundance: .; j_gene: TRBJ1-2; v_gene: TRBV5-1; d_gene: TRBD1; CDR3nt: TGCGCCAGCAGCCAATGGACAGGGGGGAACTATGGCTACACCTTC; CDR3aa: CASSQWTGGNYGYTF
abundance: .; j_gene: TRBJ1-2; v_gene: TRBV4-1; d_gene: TRBD1; CDR3nt: TGCGCCAGCAGGTATAAACAGGGGAACTATGGCTACACCTTC; CDR3aa: CASRYKQGNYGYTF
abundance: .; j_gene: TRBJ2-6; v_gene: TRBV4-3; d_gene: .; CDR3nt: TGCGCCAGCAGCCAAGATACCGGGGTCCAGGCCAACGTCCTGACTTTC; CDR3aa: CASSQDTGVQANVLTF
abundance: .; j_gene: TRBJ1-5; v_gene: TRBV7-8; d_gene: TRBD1; CDR3nt: TGTGCCAGCAGCTTAGAGGGACAGGGGTACAATCAGCCCCAGCATTTT; CDR3aa: CASSLEGQGYNQPQHF
abundance: .; j_gene: TRBJ1-4; v_gene: TRBV7-2; d_gene: TRBD1; CDR3nt: TGTGCCAGCAGCTTGGGACAGGGAAATGAAAAACTGTTTTTT; CDR3aa: CASSLGQGNEKLFF
abundance: .; j_gene: TRBJ2-7; v_gene: TRBV4-1; d_gene: TRBD1; CDR3nt: TGCGCCAGCAGCCAAGGGCTCGGGGCAGGGGGCAGCGAGCAGTACTTC; CDR3aa: CASSQGLGAGGSEQYF
abundance: .; j_gene: TRBJ2-2; v_gene: TRBV5-1; d_gene: .; CDR3nt: TGCGCCAGCTCCACATTCAGGGAAACCGGGGAGCTGTTTTTT; CDR3aa: CASSTFRETGELFF
abundance: .; j_gene: TRBJ1-1; v_gene: TRBV9; d_gene: TRBD1; CDR3nt: TGTGCCAGCTCCCAGACAGGGCGGAGTGAAGCTTTCTTT; CDR3aa: CASSQTGRSEAFF
abundance: .; j_gene: TRBJ1-4; v_gene: TRBV25-1; d_gene: TRBD1; CDR3nt: TGTGCCAGCAGTAGGGGGTCTGGGACAGATAATGAAAAACTGTTTTTT; CDR3aa: CASSRGSGTDNEKLFF
abundance: .; j_gene: TRBJ1-2; v_gene: TRBV7-9; d_gene: .; CDR3nt: TGTGCCAGCACCTTAGGAGGAAACTATGGCTACACCTTC; CDR3aa: CASTLGGNYGYTF
abundance: few; j_gene: TRBJ1-1; v_gene: TRBV28; d_gene: TRBD1; CDR3nt: TGTGCCAGCAGGCCAGGGGGGCCCACTGAAGCTTTCTTT; CDR3aa: CASRPGGPTEAFF
abundance: .; j_gene: TRBJ2-1; v_gene: TRBV7-2; d_gene: .; CDR3nt: TGTGCCAGCAGAGGAGGGGGGGGCCTTTCGAATGAGCAGTTCTTC; CDR3aa: CASRGGGGLSNEQFF
abundance: .; j_gene: TRBJ1-2; v_gene: TRBV5-4; d_gene: .; CDR3nt: TGTGCCAGCAGCCCCCGGAGGACGGACTATGGCTACACCTTC; CDR3aa: CASSPRRTDYGYTF
abundance: .; j_gene: TRBJ2-2; v_gene: TRBV12-5; d_gene: TRBD1; CDR3nt: TGTGCTAGTGGCGCAGACAGGGGTGGCACCGGGGAGCTGTTTTTT; CDR3aa: CASGADRGGTGELFF
abundance: .; j_gene: TRBJ2-7; v_gene: TRBV27; d_gene: .; CDR3nt: TGTGCCAGCAGTTTATCGAAGGGGGGGCGACGAGAGCAGTACTTC; CDR3aa: CASSLSKGGRREQYF
abundance: .; j_gene: TRBJ2-2; v_gene: TRBV9; d_gene: .; CDR3nt: TGTGCCAGCCAGGGGAACACCGGGGAGCTGTTTTTT; CDR3aa: CASQGNTGELFF
abundance: .; j_gene: TRBJ2-5; v_gene: TRBV7-7; d_gene: .; CDR3nt: TGTGCTAGCTCTCAGGGGCAAGAGACCCAGTACTTC; CDR3aa: CASSQGQETQYF
abundance: .; j_gene: TRBJ2-5; v_gene: TRBV15; d_gene: TRBD2; CDR3nt: TGTGCCACCAGCAGAGAACCTAGCGGGGGGTGGCAGACCCAGTACTTC; CDR3aa: CATSREPSGGWQTQYF
abundance: .; j_gene: TRBJ1-4; v_gene: TRBV5-1; d_gene: TRBD1; CDR3nt: TGCGCCAGCAGCTGGACAGGGAGTAATGAAAAACTGTTTTTT; CDR3aa: CASSWTGSNEKLFF
abundance: .; j_gene: TRBJ1-2; v_gene: TRBV2; d_gene: .; CDR3nt: TGTGCCAGCAGGGCTGTTAGGAGTTTTAACTATGGCTACACCTTC; CDR3aa: CASRAVRSFNYGYTF
abundance: .; j_gene: TRBJ1-6; v_gene: TRBV5-6; d_gene: TRBD1; CDR3nt: TGTGCCAGCAGCGTGGGACAGGCACGTTCACCCCTCCACTTT; CDR3aa: CASSVGQARSPLHF
abundance: .; j_gene: TRBJ2-7; v_gene: TRBV5-4; d_gene: TRBD2; CDR3nt: TGTGCCAGCAGCAAGGGACTAGCGGGGTTCTACGAGCAGTACTTC; CDR3aa: CASSKGLAGFYEQYF
abundance: .; j_gene: TRBJ1-1; v_gene: TRBV18; d_gene: TRBD1; CDR3nt: TGTGCCAGCTCACCGGCAGGGGGTCGTACTGAAGCTTTCTTT; CDR3aa: CASSPAGGRTEAFF
abundance: .; j_gene: TRBJ1-5; v_gene: TRBV19; d_gene: .; CDR3nt: TGTGCCAGTAGTATCGCAGTGGATCAGCCCCAGCATTTT; CDR3aa: CASSIAVDQPQHF
abundance: few; j_gene: TRBJ2-7; v_gene: TRBV6-5; d_gene: .; CDR3nt: TGTGCCAGCAGCCGGACAGCCTCCTACGAGCAGTACTTC; CDR3aa: CASSRTASYEQYF
abundance: .; j_gene: TRBJ2-5; v_gene: TRBV7-8; d_gene: .; CDR3nt: TGTGCCAGCACCTCCGGGTCCGGGGAGACCCAGTACTTC; CDR3aa: CASTSGSGETQYF
abundance: .; j_gene: TRBJ2-7; v_gene: TRBV7-2; d_gene: TRBD1; CDR3nt: TGTGCCAGCAGCCCAGGGGGCTACGAGCAGTACTTC; CDR3aa: CASSPGGYEQYF
abundance: few; j_gene: TRBJ2-4; v_gene: TRBV19; d_gene: .; CDR3nt: TGTGCCAGTAGTATTGGGCAGAACATTCAGTACTTC; CDR3aa: CASSIGQNIQYF
abundance: .; j_gene: TRBJ2-7; v_gene: TRBV11-2; d_gene: .; CDR3nt: TGTGCCAGCAGCTTTGAAAGGCAGGGAACCTACGAGCAGTACTTC; CDR3aa: CASSFERQGTYEQYF
abundance: few; j_gene: TRBJ1-6; v_gene: TRBV2; d_gene: .; CDR3nt: TGTGCCAGCATTTATCAGGGTCGGAATTCACCCCTCCACTTT; CDR3aa: CASIYQGRNSPLHF
abundance: .; j_gene: TRBJ1-3; v_gene: TRBV28; d_gene: TRBD1; CDR3nt: TGTGCCAGCAGACCAAGGACAGGGGAGAAGCTTGGAAACACCATATATTTT; CDR3aa: CASRPRTGEKLGNTIYF
abundance: .; j_gene: TRBJ1-2; v_gene: TRBV9; d_gene: .; CDR3nt: TGTGCCAGCAGCGTTCTAAACTATGGCTACACCTTC; CDR3aa: CASSVLNYGYTF
abundance: .; j_gene: TRBJ1-1; v_gene: TRBV18; d_gene: .; CDR3nt: TGTGCCAGCTCACCCACAGGGAACACTGAAGCTTTCTTT; CDR3aa: CASSPTGNTEAFF
abundance: .; j_gene: TRBJ1-3; v_gene: TRBV13; d_gene: .; CDR3nt: TGTGCCAGCAGGTTCCTCTCTGGAAACACCATATATTTT; CDR3aa: CASRFLSGNTIYF
abundance: .; j_gene: TRBJ1-5; v_gene: TRBV16; d_gene: TRBD1; CDR3nt: TGTGCCAGCAGCCCTGACAGGGTCAATCAGCCCCAGCATTTT; CDR3aa: CASSPDRVNQPQHF